Listed below are T cell receptor beta chains from one sample, sequenced in a study of T-cell reconstitution after alpha-beta-depleted transplantation in children. TCRdb passed the PCR reads through MiXCR, listing each CDR3 protein once. The sample has roughly 74,000 distinct CDR3 sequences, over 15% seen once; the top ten hold 40% to 65%. The sample consisted of PBMCs, mostly from graft donor cells, taken 360 days after TCRalphabeta/CD19-depleted stem cell transplant. These receptors originate from a male patient between 2 and 10 years old who had a stem cell transplant for acute lymphoblastic leukemia, so the T cells may come from the graft donor. The CDR3 runs from the conserved cysteine through the conserved F or W. Each record gives: J gene, V gene, D gene, clone size, CDR3 length, CDR3 protein, CDR3 DNA. The D gene is left open where the match is weak. Size tells how often a clone was seen (once, few, many) or the class of an expanded clone, and some rows leave it out.

TRBJ2-1	TRBV10-3	.	many	13	CAIRLAVYNEQFF	TGTGCCATCAGGTTAGCGGTATACAATGAGCAGTTCTTC
TRBJ1-1	TRBV29-1	TRBD1	few	13	CSVRQGARTEAFF	TGCAGCGTACGACAGGGGGCAAGGACTGAAGCTTTCTTT
TRBJ2-3	TRBV5-5	.	.	16	CASSPLAGLPGDTQYF	TGTGCCAGCAGCCCACTGGCTGGGCTTCCAGGAGATACGCAGTATTTT
TRBJ2-1	TRBV5-1	.	few	14	CASSFVLSYNEQFF	TGCGCCAGCAGCTTTGTACTCTCCTACAATGAGCAGTTCTTC
TRBJ2-2	TRBV27	.	.	14	CASTEQGGTGELFF	TGTGCCAGCACGGAACAGGGAGGCACCGGGGAGCTGTTTTTT
TRBJ2-3	TRBV5-4	.	.	17	CASSSGSVFSSTDTQYF	TGTGCCAGCAGCTCGGGTAGCGTATTCTCTAGCACAGATACGCAGTATTTT
TRBJ2-3	TRBV5-1	TRBD2	many	17	CASSLAASGRAADTQYF	TGCGCCAGCAGCTTGGCCGCTAGCGGGAGGGCGGCAGATACGCAGTATTTT
TRBJ1-3	TRBV7-9	.	few	15	CASSAVDSSGNTIYF	TGTGCCAGCAGCGCGGTGGATTCCTCTGGAAACACCATATATTTT
TRBJ2-2	TRBV5-1	TRBD2	few	17	CASSNPTSGLVSGELFF	TGCGCCAGCAGCAACCCGACTAGCGGATTAGTCTCCGGGGAGCTGTTTTTT
TRBJ2-2	TRBV5-1	TRBD2	.	18	CASSFLLTSGRNTGELFF	TGCGCCAGCAGCTTTTTATTGACTAGCGGGAGGAACACCGGGGAGCTGTTTTTT
TRBJ2-1	TRBV12-3/TRBV12-4	TRBD2	.	15	CASTVGLAGANEQFF	TGTGCCAGCACCGTCGGACTAGCGGGAGCCAATGAGCAGTTCTTC
TRBJ2-1	TRBV9	.	.	14	CASSVVEQGIEQFF	TGTGCCAGCAGCGTAGTGGAACAGGGCATTGAGCAGTTCTTC
TRBJ1-5	TRBV12-5	.	many	15	CASVAAGISNQPQHF	TGTGCTAGTGTCGCCGCAGGGATTAGCAATCAGCCCCAGCATTTT
TRBJ2-1	TRBV25-1	.	.	15	CASSAQRGPMGEQFF	TGTGCCAGCAGTGCCCAAAGGGGCCCTATGGGTGAGCAGTTCTTC
TRBJ2-5	TRBV12-3/TRBV12-4	.	medium-sized	14	CASNRIPFRETQYF	TGTGCCAGCAACAGGATCCCCTTTCGGGAGACCCAGTACTTC
TRBJ2-3	TRBV7-9	TRBD2	.	16	CASSLFLLAGTDTQYF	TGTGCCAGCAGCTTATTTCTACTAGCGGGCACAGATACGCAGTATTTT
TRBJ2-2	TRBV5-6	.	few	15	CASSPDLSRTGELFF	TGTGCCAGCAGCCCGGACTTATCCCGGACCGGGGAGCTGTTTTTT
TRBJ2-2	TRBV7-9	.	.	17	CASSLWVRASNTGELFF	TGTGCCAGCAGCTTATGGGTTCGCGCTTCAAACACCGGGGAGCTGTTTTTT
TRBJ2-1	TRBV5-5	TRBD2	.	15	CASSLGVAGGIEQFF	TGTGCCAGCAGCTTGGGGGTAGCGGGAGGAATTGAGCAGTTCTTC
TRBJ2-7	TRBV9	TRBD1	few	14	CASSAGTGVGEQYF	TGTGCCAGCAGCGCCGGGACAGGGGTAGGGGAGCAGTACTTC
TRBJ2-7	TRBV4-2	TRBD1	.	12	CASGDSPYEQYF	TGTGCCAGCGGGGACAGCCCCTACGAGCAGTACTTC
TRBJ1-2	TRBV3-1	.	few	19	CASSQVVGTVWSQNYGYTF	TGTGCCAGCAGCCAAGTAGTAGGGACGGTGTGGTCGCAGAACTATGGCTACACCTTC
TRBJ2-5	TRBV20-1	.	.	13	CSARETWLETQYF	TGCAGTGCTAGAGAGACCTGGCTCGAGACCCAGTACTTC
TRBJ2-1	TRBV20-1	TRBD1	few	13	CSARWDRGALNLF	TGCAGTGCTAGATGGGACAGGGGCGCCCTCAACCTCTTC